This entry lists 27 T cell receptor beta chains sequenced from one sample in a study of CD8 T cells in ankylosing spondylitis. Findings and caveats of the study: It appeared that ankylosing spondylitis blood was characterized by a TCR beta motif of under ten highly homologous variants.

These TCRs' antigens remain unknown. TCRdb processed the 5' RACE reads anew with MiXCR; each CDR3 protein has one entry. Here the sample spans 700,000 to 850,000 distinct CDR3 sequences, 12% being singletons. Sequences were obtained from blood, either unsorted or a sorted T cell fraction (not recorded which). All receptors derive from a male donor with ankylosing spondylitis.

The chain links TRBV20-1 to TRBJ1-4; D gene uncertain. Trimming removed 5 bases from V and 8 bases from J, with 9 bases in between. This CDR3 has 11 residues. Germline assignment: CDR1 DFQATT and CDR2 SNEGSKA (reference sequence). This CDR3 is CSAGIGEKLFF. CDR3 coding DNA: TGCAGTGCTGGAATCGGCGAAAAACTGTTTTTT.

This clonotype showed up many times. J is TRBJ1-2 and V is TRBV20-1; TRBD1 aligns across 12 bases. This CDR3 is 16 amino acids long. Germline CDR1 and CDR2: DFQATT and SNEGSKA (reference sequence). Trimming cost V 6 bases and J 5 bases; bases outside gene matches: 13. The CDR3 reads CSAPPGQGAQKYGYTF. For the CDR3, the DNA is TGCAGTGCACCGCCGGGACAGGGGGCGCAAAAGTATGGCTACACCTTC.

This clonotype was seen only a few times. The chain employs TRBV6-2 or TRBV6-3 and TRBJ2-7; D possibly uses TRBD1 or TRBD2 (5 bases each). Trimming removed 2 bases at V and 1 base at J, with 9 bases between. Germline V gene sequence: CDR1 MNHEY, CDR2 SVGEGT. This CDR3 contains 14 residues. CDR3 sequence (DNA): TGTGCCAGCAGTTACCTCAGGGAGTCCTACGAGCAGTACTTC. Translation: CASSYLRESYEQYF.

This clonotype appeared many times. The genes are TRBV29-1 and TRBJ2-5; D might be TRBD1 (5 bases). Germline CDR1 reads SQVTM; CDR2 reads ANQGSEA. The CDR3 runs to 13 residues. Trimming removed 7 bases from V and 0 bases from J, with 12 bases in between. The DNA for the CDR3 is TGCAGCGCTGGGGCCCTGTACCAAGAGACCCAGTACTTC. It translates to CSAGALYQETQYF.

The V gene is TRBV20-1, the J gene TRBJ2-1; TRBD1 is a possible D gene (5 bases). Germline V gives CDR1 DFQATT, CDR2 SNEGSKA (reference sequence). This CDR3 is 17 amino acids long. V was trimmed by 2 bases and J by 0 bases, leaving 17 bases between them. The CDR3 DNA is TGCAGTGCTAGACCCGGGCGACTCGACAGCTCCTACAATGAGCAGTTCTTC. Its protein product is CSARPGRLDSSYNEQFF.

This clonotype was seen a few times. The genes are TRBV6-1 and TRBJ2-3; D may be TRBD1 (6 bases). Trimming shortened V by 6 bases and J by 2 bases, and 15 bases separated the two germline ends. Germline V gene data show CDR1 as MNHNS and CDR2 as SASEGT. This CDR3 has 15 amino acids. The DNA for the CDR3 is TGTGCCAGCAGGGAATGGGACAAATACACAGATACGCAGTATTTT. Protein: CASREWDKYTDTQYF.

This clonotype has just a few counts. CDR3 protein: CSATAGGNQPQHF. The CDR3, as DNA: TGCAGTGCCACGGCCGGGGGCAATCAGCCCCAGCATTTT. The V gene is TRBV20-1, the J gene TRBJ1-5; D not resolved. Trimming stripped 6 bases from V and 2 bases from J, with 11 bases between. Germline V gene sequence: CDR1 DFQATT, CDR2 SNEGSKA (reference sequence). The CDR3 sequence is 13 residues long.

This clonotype was recorded many times. This chain links TRBV12-3 or TRBV12-4 with TRBJ1-1, with a weak D call TRBD1 (5 bases). With 6 bases removed from V and 5 bases from J, the gap between germline ends came to 10 bases. This CDR3 comprises 12 residues. This CDR3 reads CASSQWGTEAFF. The CDR3 DNA sequence: TGTGCCAGCAGCCAGTGGGGGACTGAAGCTTTCTTT.

This clonotype was counted only a few times. The CDR3 reads CASSLTDGSLQYF. The CDR3 region has the DNA TGTGCCAGCAGTTTAACCGACGGAAGCCTTCAGTACTTC. The rearrangement uses TRBV12-3 or TRBV12-4 and TRBJ2-7; unclear D gene. The CDR3 consists of 13 residues. Trimming cost V 2 bases and J 10 bases, with 15 bases left between them.

The rearrangement links TRBV20-1 to TRBJ2-1; the match to TRBD2 covers 7 bases. The CDR3 has 15 residues. In germline, CDR1 is DFQATT, CDR2 SNEGSKA (reference sequence). V lost 5 bases to trimming and J lost 4 bases; unmatched junction nucleotides: 11. CDR3: CSAPPAGEGYNEQFF. CDR3 in DNA: TGCAGTGCTCCCCCGGCGGGGGAAGGATACAATGAGCAGTTCTTC.

This clonotype was counted at least ten times. The chain uses TRBV7-2 and TRBJ1-6; 10 positions match TRBD1. In germline, CDR1 is SGHTA, CDR2 FQGNSA. The CDR3 has 17 residues. V shed 3 bases, J shed 10 bases, and the junction held 12 bases outside the gene matches. The CDR3 region is CASSFGTGDLSGSPLHF. The CDR3, as DNA: TGTGCCAGCAGCTTTGGGACAGGGGATCTCTCGGGCTCACCCCTCCACTTT.

This clonotype was counted only a few times. The chain combines TRBV27 with TRBJ2-7, with D perhaps TRBD2 (5 bases). Germline lookup yields CDR1 MNHEY and CDR2 SMNVEV (reference sequence). The CDR3 contains 11 residues. Trimming left V 5 bases short and J 9 bases short, with 11 bases between. The CDR3, as DNA: TGTGCCAGCAGTGAATCCGGACTGCAGTACTTC. It translates to CASSESGLQYF.

This rearrangement joins TRBV11-2 to TRBJ2-2; 7 bases match TRBD2. V was clipped by 6 bases and J by 2 bases; unmatched bases: 9. The CDR3 runs 16 residues. In germline, CDR1 is SGHAT, CDR2 FQNNGV. The CDR3 loop reads CASRTLAPVNTGELFF. CDR3 bases: TGTGCCAGCAGGACACTAGCGCCCGTCAACACCGGGGAGCTGTTTTTT.

This clonotype was detected a few times. The J gene is TRBJ1-1, the V gene TRBV25-1; D is possibly TRBD1 (5 bases). The CDR3 has 14 amino acids. The germline V gene encodes CDR1 MGHDK and CDR2 SYGVNS. Between the trimmed V and J ends, which lost 3 bases and 3 bases, there was a span of 11 bases. CDR3 amino acids: CASSEGGDYTEAFF. As DNA, the CDR3 is TGTGCCAGCAGTGAGGGAGGGGATTACACTGAAGCTTTCTTT. Drawing the rest from reference TRBV25-1 and TRBJ1-1, the complete variable domain is EADIYQTPRYLVIGTGKKITLECSQTMGHDKMYWYQQDPGMELHLIHYSYGVNSTEKGDLSSESTVSRIRTEHFPLTLESARPSHTSQYLCASSEGGDYTEAFFGQGTRLTVV.

The chain recombines TRBV7-8 with TRBJ2-1, with 12 bases fitting TRBD2. V was pared by 4 bases and J by 0 bases, with 10 bases of the junction left unmatched. The CDR3 consists of 19 residues. Germline CDR1 SGHVS, CDR2 FQNEAQ. The CDR3 region has the DNA TGTGCCAGCAGCTCGGGACTAGCGGGTATCACGAGCTCCTACAATGAGCAGTTCTTC. Translated, it gives CASSSGLAGITSSYNEQFF.

J is TRBJ2-1 and V is TRBV18, with TRBD2 identical over 15 bases. The CDR3 covers 15 residues. The germline V gene has CDR1 KGHSH and CDR2 LQKENI. The V gene end was trimmed by 4 bases and the J gene end by 7 bases; junction bases not matched to a gene: 2. This CDR3 reads CASSRGTSGRNEQFF. The DNA for the CDR3 is TGTGCCAGCTCACGAGGGACTAGCGGGAGGAATGAGCAGTTCTTC. Combining the CDR3 with reference TRBV18 and TRBJ2-1 gives the whole variable domain NAGVMQNPRHLVRRRGQEARLRCSPMKGHSHVYWYRQLPEEGLKFMVYLQKENIIDESGMPKERFSAEFPKEGPSILRIQQVVRGDSAAYFCASSRGTSGRNEQFFGPGTRLTVL.

This clonotype was observed many times. The chain has TRBV28 and TRBJ1-2, with D perhaps matching TRBD1 (6 bases). The V and J ends lost 3 bases and 6 bases respectively, with 17 bases between them. The CDR3 consists of 15 residues. The V gene's germline CDR1 is MDHEN and CDR2 SYDVKM. DNA of the CDR3: TGTGCCAGCAGTTTCGGAGGAGACAGGTTCCATGGCTACACCTTC. The encoded protein is CASSFGGDRFHGYTF.

In its sample, this clonotype was seen a few times. The rearrangement joins TRBV29-1 to TRBJ2-5, with D possibly being TRBD2 (5 bases). The germline gives CDR1 SQVTM, CDR2 ANQGSEA. V lost 5 bases and J lost 1, with 14 bases in between. The CDR3 length is 14 residues. CDR3 residues: CSVRPSLTQETQYF. As DNA, the CDR3 is TGCAGCGTTCGTCCTAGCCTAACCCAAGAGACCCAGTACTTC. The complete variable domain, with remaining parts taken from reference TRBV29-1 and TRBJ2-5, reads SAVISQKPSRDICQRGTSLTIQCQVDSQVTMMFWYRQQPGQSLTLIATANQGSEATYESGFVIDKFPISRPNLTFSTLTVSNMSPEDSSIYLCSVRPSLTQETQYFGPGTRLLVL.

The rearrangement uses TRBV9 and TRBJ2-5, with a tentative D call TRBD1 (5 bases). CDR1 SGDLS and CDR2 YYNGEE come from the germline V gene. V was clipped by 6 bases and J by 5 bases, with 14 bases between them. The CDR3 runs 13 residues. The CDR3 region is CASNRQRFETQYF. The CDR3 coding sequence is TGTGCCAGCAATCGACAGAGGTTTGAGACCCAGTACTTC.

This clonotype occurred a few times. This chain uses TRBV5-4 with TRBJ2-7; 7 nucleotides line up with TRBD1. Germline loops: CDR1 SGHNT, CDR2 YYREEE (reference sequence). The trim removed 4 bases at V and 3 bases at J, leaving 7 bases unmatched. This CDR3 is 14 amino acids long. The CDR3 sequence is CASSMRDSRYEQYF. The CDR3 DNA reads TGTGCCAGCAGCATGAGGGACAGTCGCTACGAGCAGTACTTC.

A few counts support this clonotype. V gene TRBV20-1 combines with J gene TRBJ2-1, with D possibly being TRBD1 (5 bases). The CDR3 loop spans 14 amino acids. Germline CDR1 is DFQATT and CDR2 is SNEGSKA (reference sequence). DNA of the CDR3: TGCAAGATTTTGGACACTAACTCCTACAATGAGCAGTTCTTC. Translation gives CKILDTNSYNEQFF.

The V and J genes are TRBV4-2 and TRBJ1-4; no firm D call. The CDR3 loop spans 16 amino acids. Looked up from germline, CDR1 is LGHNA and CDR2 is YNFKEQ. Trimming removed 0 bases from V and 5 bases from J, with 13 bases in between. The DNA for the CDR3 is TGTGCCAGCAGCCAAGAACGGTCTTCCCGGAATGAAAAACTGTTTTTT. As protein: CASSQERSSRNEKLFF.

The chain joins TRBV11-2 to TRBJ2-7; 7 bases agree with TRBD2. The ends lost 3 bases at V and 5 bases at J; junction bases unmatched: 7. Looked up from germline, CDR1 is SGHAT and CDR2 is FQNNGV. This CDR3 comprises 14 residues. CDR3 in amino acids: CASSFWGGFDEQYF. CDR3 DNA: TGTGCCAGCAGCTTCTGGGGGGGATTTGACGAGCAGTACTTC. The full variable domain, its missing parts supplied by reference TRBV11-2 and TRBJ2-7, is EAGVAQSPRYKIIEKRQSVAFWCNPISGHATLYWYQQILGQGPKLLIQFQNNGVVDDSQLPKDRFSAERLKGVDSTLKIQPAKLEDSAVYLCASSFWGGFDEQYFGPGTRLTVT.

This sequence joins TRBV4-3 and TRBJ2-7, with D possibly matching TRBD2 (6 bases). Germline V gene lookup returns CDR1 LGHNA and CDR2 YSLEER. The V gene lost 1 base and the J gene lost 2 bases, with 12 bases spanning the gap. This CDR3 contains 15 residues. The CDR3 loop is CASSQAAGRTYEQYF. CDR3 sequence (DNA): TGCGCCAGCAGCCAAGCCGCGGGGAGGACCTACGAGCAGTACTTC.

This clonotype was counted only a few times. The CDR3, as DNA: TGTGCCAGCAGCTTAGCGCAAGATCAGGGAAGGTCTGAAAAACTGTTTTTT. Translated, it gives CASSLAQDQGRSEKLFF. J is TRBJ1-4 and V is TRBV7-2; TRBD1 might be the D (5 bases). Trimming took off 0 bases at V and 7 bases at J, with 18 bases between the two ends. Per the germline V gene, CDR1 is SGHTA and CDR2 is FQGNSA. The CDR3 extends over 17 amino acids.

This clonotype was detected a few times. V is TRBV7-2 and J is TRBJ2-1; 8 bases line up with TRBD2. The germline V gene encodes CDR1 SGHTA and CDR2 FQGNSA. This CDR3 has 15 residues. The junction had 10 bases not matched to a gene; V was cut back by 7 bases and J by 5 bases. The CDR3 DNA is TGTGCCAGCACCTACCGGGCGGGAGGTCACAATGAGCAGTTCTTC. Protein sequence: CASTYRAGGHNEQFF.

This clonotype was seen repeatedly, ten times or more. The rearrangement uses TRBV29-1 and TRBJ1-1; D is undetermined. The CDR3 extends over 13 amino acids. CDR1 is SQVTM and CDR2 is ANQGSEA in the germline V gene. This CDR3 reads CSSDAGGTTEAFF. CDR3 DNA sequence: TGCAGTTCTGACGCAGGAGGAACGACTGAAGCTTTCTTT. Filled out from reference TRBV29-1 and TRBJ1-1, the complete variable domain reads SAVISQKPSRDICQRGTSLTIQCQVDSQVTMMFWYRQQPGQSLTLIATANQGSEATYESGFVIDKFPISRPNLTFSTLTVSNMSPEDSSIYLCSSDAGGTTEAFFGQGTRLTVV.